The 32 T cell receptor beta chains below all came from one sample that was sequenced in a study of shared clonotypes between healthy human individuals. Assay: immunoSEQ multiplex PCR; the TCRdb copy retains only in-frame clones and omits some. This sample yields more than 900,000 clones, of which around 82% are seen a single time; 0.6% to 0.7% belongs to the top ten. Sequencing was performed on memory CD4+ T cells from PBMCs. Regarding subset: CD45RA-negative fraction. These receptors came from a man between 18 and 29 years old in good health. Some clones in this sample may be carry-over from other donors' samples.

The chain uses TRBV5-1 and TRBJ1-1; possible D gene TRBD1, 5 bases. This CDR3 has 15 residues. V was cut by 4 bases and J by 4 bases, with 17 bases left in between. Germline V lookup: CDR1 SGHRS, CDR2 YFSETQ. CDR3 coding DNA: TGCGCCAGCAGCGCCGGGACCCACGTGGCCACTGAAGCTTTCTTT. Translation: CASSAGTHVATEAFF.

This rearrangement joins TRBV4-1 to TRBJ2-1, with TRBD2 matching 8 bases. The germline gives CDR1 MGHRA, CDR2 YSYEKL. The junction had 10 bases not matched to a gene; V was cut back by 3 bases and J by 3 bases. This CDR3 region has 17 residues. CDR3 in amino acids: CASSQPTSGTSYNEQFF. The CDR3 DNA follows: TGCGCCAGCAGCCAGCCCACCTCCGGGACTAGCTACAATGAGCAGTTCTTC.

The chain employs TRBV28 and TRBJ1-4; 11 bases are a match to TRBD1. Germline values: CDR1 MDHEN, CDR2 SYDVKM. J was trimmed by 0 bases and V by 6 bases; bases with no gene match: 12. The length of the CDR3 is 19 residues. The CDR3 is CASRVFRDRGGSTNEKLFF. DNA for the CDR3: TGTGCCAGCAGAGTATTCCGGGACAGGGGGGGATCAACTAATGAAAAACTGTTTTTT.

About this clone itself: The junction differs from germline at one of its ends, possibly a read error. The V gene is TRBV29-1, the J gene TRBJ1-1, with D possibly being TRBD1 (6 bases). Germline loops: CDR1 SQVTM, CDR2 ANQGSEA. The CDR3 extends over 13 amino acids. CDR3 loop: CSVGLWDIESSSF. The CDR3 DNA reads as TGCAGCGTTGGATTGTGGGACATAGAATCCTCCTCCTTT. Full variable domain (rest looked up from reference TRBV29-1 and TRBJ1-1): SAVISQKPSRDICQRGTSLTIQCQVDSQVTMMFWYRQQPGQSLTLIATANQGSEATYESGFVIDKFPISRPNLTFSTLTVSNMSPEDSSIYLCSVGLWDIESSSFGQGTRLTVV.

The chain recombines TRBV2 with TRBJ2-7, with D perhaps TRBD2 (6 bases). The ends were cut back, 7 bases at V and 0 bases at J, with 13 bases in the middle. This CDR3 region has 14 residues. The germline V gene encodes CDR1 SNHLY and CDR2 FYNNEI. The chain's CDR3 is CASMWDGSSYEQYF. CDR3 sequence (DNA): TGTGCCAGCATGTGGGACGGGAGCTCCTACGAGCAGTACTTC.

The V and J genes are TRBV7-2 and TRBJ2-3; D gene unclear. Germline CDR1 SGHTA, CDR2 FQGNSA. CDR3 length: 14 amino acids. Trimming pared 6 bases from V and 6 bases from J, leaving 16 bases between. DNA of the CDR3: TGTGCCAGCAGTTTTGACAAGGCCCGCGATACGCAGTATTTT. Translation gives CASSFDKARDTQYF.

This chain links TRBV14 with TRBJ1-1; D gene ambiguous. V lost 1 base and J lost 0, with 21 bases in between. The germline V gene has CDR1 SGHDN and CDR2 FVKESK. The CDR3 covers 19 residues. This chain's CDR3 is CASSQVSRMGRSMNTEAFF. The CDR3 DNA sequence: TGTGCCAGCAGCCAAGTCAGTCGTATGGGCAGATCCATGAACACTGAAGCTTTCTTT.

For this clone: Different DNA sequences within this sample yield the same CDR3. The chain joins TRBV4-2 to TRBJ1-5; no firm D call. V was trimmed by 1 base and J by 0 bases, leaving 10 bases between them. This CDR3 spans 16 amino acids. From germline, CDR1 is LGHNA and CDR2 YNFKEQ. The CDR3 is CASSQGTADSNQPQHF. CDR3 DNA: TGTGCCAGCAGCCAAGGAACAGCCGATAGCAATCAGCCCCAGCATTTT.

The chain is built from TRBV7-3 and TRBJ2-2; D ambiguous. The V end was cut by 0 bases, the J end by 6 bases, with 2 bases between. This CDR3 comprises 12 residues. The germline V gene encodes CDR1 SGHTA and CDR2 FQGTGA. CDR3 nucleotide sequence: TGTGCCAGCAGCTTAACATCCGGGGAGCTGTTTTTT. As protein: CASSLTSGELFF.

The V gene is TRBV5-4, the J gene TRBJ2-2, with D maybe TRBD1 (6 bases). Germline values: CDR1 SGHNT, CDR2 YYREEE (reference sequence). V was pared by 5 bases and J by 4 bases, with 12 bases between. The length of the CDR3 is 14 residues. CDR3 bases: TGTGCCAGCAGAGTCGGACAGATCACCGGGGAGCTGTTTTTT. Translation: CASRVGQITGELFF.

The V and J genes are TRBV19 and TRBJ1-1; D ambiguous. Trimming removed 6 bases at V and 5 bases at J, with 13 bases between. This CDR3 spans 13 amino acids. CDR1 is LNHDA and CDR2 is SQIVND in the germline V gene (reference sequence). This CDR3 is CASSATRKTEAFF. The CDR3 nucleotides are TGTGCCAGTAGCGCGACCCGGAAGACTGAAGCTTTCTTT.

The rearrangement links TRBV5-1 to TRBJ2-1, with D perhaps TRBD2 (5 bases). Trimming left V 5 bases short and J 10 bases short, with 16 bases between. Looked up from germline, CDR1 is SGHRS and CDR2 is YFSETQ. The CDR3 sequence is 13 residues long. CDR3 protein: CASRTTTPQEQFF. The CDR3 region has the DNA TGCGCCAGCAGGACGACTACCCCTCAGGAGCAGTTCTTC.

This clone was found many times. The chain employs TRBV9 and TRBJ2-4; 8 bases line up with TRBD2. The CDR3 covers 16 residues. V gave up 0 bases and J gave up 8 bases; unmatched junction bases: 10. Germline CDR1 reads SGDLS; CDR2 reads YYNGEE. DNA for the CDR3: TGTGCCAGCAGCGTAGGGCCCACTAGCGGCACAGACATTCAGTACTTC. This sequence encodes CASSVGPTSGTDIQYF.

V usage is TRBV6-1 and J usage is TRBJ1-2; no definite D call. V was cut by 5 bases and J by 3 bases, with 10 bases left in between. The CDR3 runs 13 residues. Germline assignment: CDR1 MNHNS and CDR2 SASEGT. CDR3 nucleotide sequence: TGTGCCAGCAGTTCCACGGCTGACTATGGCTACACCTTC. As protein: CASSSTADYGYTF.

This chain joins TRBV2 and TRBJ2-7; D ambiguous. Trimming took 6 bases from V and 6 from J, leaving 18 bases between them. CDR1 SNHLY and CDR2 FYNNEI come from the germline V gene. This CDR3 region has 14 residues. CDR3 amino acids: CASSEYPRSVEQYF. In nucleotides, the CDR3 is TGTGCCAGCAGCGAATATCCTCGCAGCGTCGAGCAGTACTTC.

The chain uses TRBV6-5 and TRBJ2-5, with 8 bases matching TRBD2. Germline V gives CDR1 MNHEY, CDR2 SVGAGI. V was clipped by 3 bases and J by 7 bases; unmatched bases: 7. The CDR3 runs 14 residues. The CDR3 here is CASSYGSREGTQYF. The CDR3 region has the DNA TGTGCCAGCAGTTATGGTTCCCGGGAGGGGACCCAGTACTTC.

This clone was detected only a few times. The chain combines TRBV5-1 with TRBJ2-7; TRBD2 matches 9 bases. With V trimmed by 4 bases and J by 4 bases, 9 bases remained unmatched. The length of the CDR3 is 15 residues. Germline CDR1 SGHRS, CDR2 YFSETQ. CDR3 nucleotide sequence: TGCGCCAGCAGCATTTTAGCGGGAGAGGGTTACGAGCAGTACTTC. Its translation: CASSILAGEGYEQYF.

This chain joins TRBV25-1 and TRBJ1-2; possibly TRBD1 for D (5 bases). Germline loops: CDR1 MGHDK, CDR2 SYGVNS. Trimming cost V 6 bases and J 9 bases, with 26 bases left between them. This CDR3 comprises 16 residues. CDR3 in DNA: TGTGCCAGCAGCCGGGACTCCGCTAGAGGGGCTATCAGCTACACCTTC. Translating it yields CASSRDSARGAISYTF.

As concerns this clone: At one boundary the junction diverges from the germline segment, which might be a read error. The sample contains more than one DNA sequence encoding this CDR3. This rearrangement joins TRBV6-1 to TRBJ2-7, with unresolved D. Germline V gene data show CDR1 as MNHNS and CDR2 as SASEGT. CDR3 length: 14 amino acids. CDR3 protein: CASSEDLDSYEQYF. The CDR3 DNA reads as TGTGCCAGCAGCGAAGACCTGGACTCCTACGAGCAGTACTTC.

The chain joins TRBV7-9 to TRBJ2-7; 13 positions match TRBD2. V trimming: 5 bases; J trimming: 6 bases; junction bases outside the gene matches: 10. CDR3 length: 16 residues. CDR1 is SEHNR and CDR2 is FQNEAQ in the germline V gene (reference sequence). The DNA for the CDR3 is TGTGCCAGCAGCCCTGGGACTAGCGGGACGGGCCTCGAGCAGTACTTC. The encoded protein is CASSPGTSGTGLEQYF.

The genes are TRBV12-5 and TRBJ2-2; D unclear. Per germline, CDR1 LGHNT and CDR2 FRNRAP. The germline V and J ends were trimmed by 1 base and 0 bases, with 9 bases remaining between them. The CDR3 totals 16 residues. The CDR3 DNA reads TGTGCTAGTGGTTTGGCGCAAGGCGCGAACACCGGGGAGCTGTTTTTT. Translated: CASGLAQGANTGELFF.

The chain has TRBV5-4 and TRBJ1-2; a weak D match, TRBD1 (5 bases). V gave up 4 bases and J gave up 3 bases, with 16 bases separating them. Germline V lookup: CDR1 SGHNT, CDR2 YYREEE (reference sequence). This CDR3 is 15 amino acids long. The CDR3 spells CASSPGRPLDYGYTF. Written as DNA, the CDR3 is TGTGCCAGCAGCCCGGGACGACCGCTCGACTATGGCTACACCTTC.

The gene calls are TRBV5-1 and TRBJ1-1, with no clear D. The germline CDR1 and CDR2 sequences are SGHRS and YFSETQ. V was clipped by 1 base and J by 4 bases, with 11 bases between them. The CDR3 sequence is 14 residues long. CDR3 in DNA: TGCGCCAGCAGCTTGCGGGGAGGAGGCACTGAAGCTTTCTTT. Protein sequence: CASSLRGGGTEAFF.

A note on this clone: Other DNA sequences in this sample translate to the same CDR3. This chain joins TRBV15 and TRBJ1-1, with 10 bases matching TRBD1. From germline, CDR1 is LNHNV and CDR2 YYDKDF (reference sequence). J gave up 1 base and V 3 bases, and 2 bases lay outside the gene matches. This CDR3 has 15 amino acids. This CDR3 is CATSSGQGGNTEAFF. In DNA form, the CDR3 reads TGTGCCACCAGCAGCGGACAGGGGGGGAACACTGAAGCTTTCTTT.

CDR3 amino acids: CASSLTGAYGYTF. DNA of the CDR3: TGTGCCAGCAGCTTGACAGGGGCCTATGGCTACACCTTC. This chain uses TRBV5-8 with TRBJ1-2, with TRBD1 matching over 7 bases. Unmatched junction bases numbered 1, after V lost 1 base and J lost 4 bases. Germline-derived CDR1 and CDR2 are SGHTS and YDEGEE. This CDR3 comprises 13 residues.

The V and J genes are TRBV9 and TRBJ2-3; no firm D call. With 7 bases removed from V and 2 bases from J, the gap between germline ends came to 11 bases. CDR1 is SGDLS and CDR2 is YYNGEE in the germline V gene. This CDR3 comprises 13 residues. In DNA form, the CDR3 reads TGTGCCAGCCACAGCCGCCCCACAGATACGCAGTATTTT. Translating gives CASHSRPTDTQYF.

The chain joins TRBV10-3 to TRBJ2-2, with unresolved D. Trimming removed 0 bases from V and 2 bases from J, with 10 bases in between. Germline CDR1 ENHRY, CDR2 SYGVKD. The CDR3 runs to 16 residues. CDR3 nucleotides: TGTGCCATCAGTGAGTCGTTTTGGGCCAACACCGGGGAGCTGTTTTTT. This gives the protein CAISESFWANTGELFF.

This clone was picked up many times. The CDR3 region has the DNA TGTGCCAGTAGCGAGGGCCCTAAGGGCTATGGCTACACCTTC. It specifies CASSEGPKGYGYTF. The V gene is TRBV19, the J gene TRBJ1-2, with D uncertain. The ends were cut back, 6 bases at V and 4 bases at J, with 15 bases in the middle. The CDR3 length is 14 residues. CDR1 is LNHDA, CDR2 SQIVND, per germline (reference sequence).

As to this clone: Other DNA sequences within the sample encode an identical CDR3. The chain recombines TRBV11-2 with TRBJ2-2; the match to TRBD1 covers 10 bases. V lost 1 base and J lost 4; bases outside the gene matches: 3. This CDR3 comprises 16 residues. Germline V CDR1 and CDR2: SGHAT, FQNNGV. This CDR3 reads CASSLGQGASTGELFF. The CDR3 nucleotides read TGTGCCAGCAGCTTAGGACAGGGGGCTAGCACCGGGGAGCTGTTTTTT.

This chain connects TRBV27 to TRBJ2-7, with TRBD2 matching 8 bases. V was clipped by 8 bases and J by 5 bases; unmatched bases: 5. The CDR3 has 12 amino acids. Germline-derived CDR1 and CDR2 are MNHEY and SMNVEV (reference sequence). The CDR3 sequence: CASATSGDEQYF. The CDR3 region has the DNA TGTGCCAGCGCCACTAGCGGAGACGAGCAGTACTTC.

V usage is TRBV30 and J usage is TRBJ2-1; 10 positions agree with TRBD2. The V gene's germline CDR1 is GTSNPN and CDR2 SVGIG (reference sequence). J gave up 5 bases and V 2 bases, and 3 bases lay outside the gene matches. The CDR3 has 14 amino acids. The CDR3 DNA is TGTGCCTGGAGTCTAGCGGGAGTCAACAATGAGCAGTTCTTC. It encodes CAWSLAGVNNEQFF.

V and J are TRBV15 and TRBJ2-7; TRBD2 might be the D (6 bases). From germline, CDR1 is LNHNV and CDR2 YYDKDF (reference sequence). V was trimmed by 3 bases and J by 2 bases, leaving 8 bases between them. This CDR3 is built from 13 residues. The CDR3 coding sequence is TGTGCCACCAGCAGGGCGGGGACCTACGAGCAGTACTTC. Encoded protein: CATSRAGTYEQYF.